These 25 T cell receptor beta chains originate from one sample sequenced in a study of vaccination and CD4 T cells after COVID-19. Treatment reported: approximately 9-day PBMC culture with coronavirus spike peptide pools or control peptides (ViraFEST assay). Their recognized antigens are unknown. An Oncomine TCR Beta short-read assay was used to sequence the DNA from cultured CD4+ T cells. TCRdb ran MiXCR on the PCR reads and lists one entry per CDR3 protein. This sample has tens of thousands of distinct CDR3 sequences, with roughly 70% found just once. Sequences were obtained from CD4+ T cells from blood, cultured in vitro. These receptors originate from a human donor who had recovered from COVID-19.

The V and J genes are TRBV20-1 and TRBJ2-3; tentatively, D is TRBD1 or TRBD2 (5 bases each). This CDR3 comprises 15 residues. Trimming took off 5 bases at V and 8 bases at J, with 23 bases between the two ends. CDR1 and CDR2 (germline): DFQATT, SNEGSKA (reference sequence). The CDR3 spells CSAPPRGSWVGTQYF. DNA for the CDR3: TGCAGTGCTCCCCCCCGGGGCAGCTGGGTCGGTACGCAGTATTTT.

The chain recombines TRBV20-1 with TRBJ1-1; 8 bases fit TRBD1. The CDR3 sequence is 13 residues long. Germline V gives CDR1 DFQATT, CDR2 SNEGSKA (reference sequence). Germline trimming cut 6 bases from V and 0 bases from J; bases unmatched to any gene: 3. The CDR3 loop is CSATGDMNTEAFF. CDR3 in DNA: TGCAGTGCGACAGGGGATATGAACACTGAAGCTTTCTTT.

The rearrangement joins TRBV20-1 to TRBJ1-2; a possible D gene is TRBD1 (6 bases). V lost 6 bases and J lost 13, with 18 bases in between. CDR3 length: 11 residues. CDR1 and CDR2 (germline): DFQATT, SNEGSKA (reference sequence). In nucleotides, the CDR3 is TGCAGTGCCCCGGGGGGCCGAGAACTCACCTTC. Protein: CSAPGGRELTF.

In nucleotides, the CDR3 is TGTGCCAGCAAGGGGGACAGCCCGGCCCAGCATTTT. As protein: CASKGDSPAQHF. The chain couples TRBV2 to TRBJ1-5; 7 positions match TRBD1. The CDR3 loop spans 12 amino acids. With V trimmed by 7 bases and J by 11 bases, 8 bases remained unmatched. The V gene's germline CDR1 is SNHLY and CDR2 FYNNEI.

V usage is TRBV19 and J usage is TRBJ1-5; possibly TRBD1 for D (6 bases). CDR1 is LNHDA and CDR2 is SQIVND in the germline V gene (reference sequence). The CDR3 sequence is 14 residues long. Trimming cost V 6 bases and J 1 base, with 10 bases left between them. CDR3 DNA sequence: TGTGCCAGTAGAGGGGGGGTAAGCAATCAGCCCCAGCATTTT. Residues: CASRGGVSNQPQHF.

The rearrangement links TRBV2 to TRBJ1-6, with 11 bases matching TRBD1. Germline-derived CDR1 and CDR2 are SNHLY and FYNNEI. After removal of 6 bases from V and 7 bases from J, the junction contained 5 bases not matched to a gene. The CDR3 has 15 residues. CDR3 amino acids: CASRFRDRGNSPLHF. As DNA, the CDR3 is TGTGCCAGCAGATTCCGGGACAGGGGGAATTCACCCCTCCACTTT.

This clonotype was counted between two and nine times. This sequence joins TRBV2 and TRBJ2-6; 9 nucleotides match TRBD1. The junction had 5 bases not matched to a gene; V was cut back by 6 bases and J by 2 bases. From germline, CDR1 is SNHLY and CDR2 FYNNEI. The CDR3 has 16 residues. The CDR3 here is CASRDRGQPGANVLTF. DNA of the CDR3: TGTGCCAGCAGGGACAGGGGACAACCTGGGGCCAACGTCCTGACTTTC.

The chain joins TRBV27 to TRBJ2-3, with D unresolved. The CDR3 runs 15 residues. Trimming removed 7 bases from V and 0 bases from J, with 14 bases in between. The germline CDR1 and CDR2 sequences are MNHEY and SMNVEV (reference sequence). The CDR3 nucleotides are TGTGCCAGCACCCCCGTCCGGCCTAGCACAGATACGCAGTATTTT. It encodes CASTPVRPSTDTQYF.

The J gene is TRBJ2-7, the V gene TRBV7-2, with D hard to call. Germline V CDR1 and CDR2: SGHTA, FQGNSA. Deletions cut 5 bases from V and 0 bases from J, with 11 bases between. The CDR3 length is 14 residues. The CDR3 here is CASSPTISSYEQYF. CDR3 coding DNA: TGTGCCAGCAGCCCGACGATAAGCTCCTACGAGCAGTACTTC.

The V gene is TRBV18, the J gene TRBJ2-7, with D maybe TRBD1 (6 bases). Germline V gene data show CDR1 as KGHSH and CDR2 as LQKENI. The CDR3 loop spans 14 amino acids. V was trimmed by 4 bases and J by 2 bases, leaving 12 bases between them. CDR3 in amino acids: CASSLYRDTYEQYF. The CDR3 DNA sequence: TGTGCCAGCTCACTCTACAGGGACACCTACGAGCAGTACTTC. Full variable domain (remainder filled in from reference TRBV18 and TRBJ2-7): NAGVMQNPRHLVRRRGQEARLRCSPMKGHSHVYWYRQLPEEGLKFMVYLQKENIIDESGMPKERFSAEFPKEGPSILRIQQVVRGDSAAYFCASSLYRDTYEQYFGPGTRLTVT.

This clonotype was counted a single time. The CDR3 spells CASRRQPQETQYF. DNA of the CDR3: TGTGCCAGCCGCCGACAGCCTCAAGAGACCCAGTACTTC. V and J are TRBV28 and TRBJ2-5, with D tentatively TRBD1 (5 bases). The V gene's germline CDR1 is MDHEN and CDR2 SYDVKM. The CDR3 is 13 amino acids. Deletions cut 8 bases from V and 2 bases from J, with 12 bases between.

In this sample, this clonotype turned up once. The rearrangement joins TRBV7-8 to TRBJ2-7, with TRBD2 identical over 10 bases. The CDR3 loop spans 15 amino acids. The germline V gene has CDR1 SGHVS and CDR2 FQNEAQ. With V trimmed by 3 bases and J by 6 bases, 8 bases remained unmatched. CDR3 DNA: TGTGCCAGCAGCTTTAAGGCTAGCGGGAGTAGCGAGCAGTACTTC. The encoded protein is CASSFKASGSSEQYF. Variable domain in full (rest from reference TRBV7-8 and TRBJ2-7): GAGVSQSPRYKVAKRGQDVALRCDPISGHVSLFWYQQALGQGPEFLTYFQNEAQLDKSGLPSDRFFAERPEGSVSTLKIQRTQQEDSAVYLCASSFKASGSSEQYFGPGTRLTVT.

The sample holds a few counts of this clonotype. This sequence joins TRBV7-2 and TRBJ2-5; tentatively, D is TRBD2 (6 bases). Looked up from germline, CDR1 is SGHTA and CDR2 is FQGNSA. The CDR3 runs 14 residues. V gave up 0 bases and J gave up 5 bases, with 10 bases separating them. DNA of the CDR3: TGTGCCAGCAGCTTAGCCGGGAGCGGGGAGACCCAGTACTTC. Its protein is CASSLAGSGETQYF.

This rearrangement joins TRBV20-1 to TRBJ2-3; possibly TRBD2 for D (6 bases). The germline V gene has CDR1 DFQATT and CDR2 SNEGSKA (reference sequence). This CDR3 spans 13 amino acids. V shed 3 bases and J shed 2 bases, with 9 bases lying between them. In nucleotides, the CDR3 is TGCAGTGCTAGGGGGGGACCCACAGATACGCAGTATTTT. Residues: CSARGGPTDTQYF.

V usage is TRBV6-2 or TRBV6-3 and J usage is TRBJ1-1, with D perhaps TRBD1 (6 bases). CDR3 length: 14 residues. Deletions cut 6 bases from V and 0 bases from J, with 11 bases between. From germline, CDR1 is MNHEY and CDR2 SVGEGT. Here the CDR3 reads CASRLQGLNTEAFF. As DNA, the CDR3 is TGTGCCAGCAGACTACAGGGATTGAACACTGAAGCTTTCTTT.

The rearrangement joins TRBV19 to TRBJ1-1, with 10 bases aligning to TRBD1. Germline V gives CDR1 LNHDA, CDR2 SQIVND (reference sequence). This CDR3 comprises 15 residues. The V segment lost 6 bases and the J segment 2 bases; nucleotides outside the gene matches: 6. The CDR3 DNA is TGTGCCAGTAGCCGGGACAGGGGACCCAACACTGAAGCTTTCTTT. Its protein product is CASSRDRGPNTEAFF.

This clonotype was observed a handful of times. V usage is TRBV2 and J usage is TRBJ2-7; D is unclear. Germline lookup yields CDR1 SNHLY and CDR2 FYNNEI. V was clipped by 2 bases and J by 6 bases, with 17 bases between them. CDR3 length equals 15 residues. The CDR3 DNA follows: TGTGCCAGCAGTGAACCCGCAGTAAACGAGGTCGAGCAGTACTTC. Its translation is CASSEPAVNEVEQYF.

This clonotype has more than one count but fewer than ten. The rearrangement links TRBV27 to TRBJ1-5; 8 bases line up with TRBD1. V shed 2 bases and J 5 bases; nucleotides not matched to a gene: 2. Germline CDR1 and CDR2: MNHEY and SMNVEV (reference sequence). The CDR3 sequence is 14 residues long. The CDR3 is CASSLRQGYQPQHF. The CDR3 nucleotides read TGTGCCAGCAGTTTACGACAGGGGTATCAGCCCCAGCATTTT.

V usage is TRBV10-3 and J usage is TRBJ1-3, with D unclear. CDR3 length equals 14 residues. Germline V gives CDR1 ENHRY, CDR2 SYGVKD. V lost 2 bases to trimming and J lost 0 bases, with 5 bases between them. This chain's CDR3 is CAISEPYSGNTIYF. CDR3 in DNA: TGTGCCATCAGTGAGCCCTACTCTGGAAACACCATATATTTT.

A few counts support this clonotype. This chain joins TRBV20-1 and TRBJ2-7; D is unclear. The germline V gene has CDR1 DFQATT and CDR2 SNEGSKA (reference sequence). The CDR3 covers 14 residues. V lost 4 bases and J 4 bases, leaving 17 bases between the germline ends. As DNA, the CDR3 is TGCAGTGCTATATCCCCAGGAGCAATTTACGAGCAGTACTTC. Translated: CSAISPGAIYEQYF.

About this clonotype itself: At one end, the junction sequence differs from germline, possibly due to a read error. The CDR3 region is CTSSIDSDTEAFF. As DNA, the CDR3 is TGTACCAGCAGCATTGACAGTGACACTGAAGCTTTCTTT. The chain combines TRBV6-1 with TRBJ1-1, with a possible D match to TRBD1 (5 bases). CDR1 and CDR2 from the germline V gene are MNHNS and SASEGT. The CDR3 totals 13 residues.

V and J are TRBV7-9 and TRBJ2-5; D gene unclear. This CDR3 spans 11 amino acids. Between the trimmed V and J ends, which lost 1 base and 7 bases, there was a span of 4 bases. Germline V gives CDR1 SEHNR, CDR2 FQNEAQ (reference sequence). The CDR3 loop is CASSLGGTQYF. DNA for the CDR3: TGTGCCAGCAGCTTAGGAGGGACCCAGTACTTC.

The chain links TRBV7-6 to TRBJ1-2; no firm D call. Germline V gene data show CDR1 as SGHVS and CDR2 as FNYEAQ. The CDR3 runs to 11 residues. V lost 5 bases to trimming and J lost 6 bases, with 7 bases between them. The CDR3 region is CASSTNHGYTF. DNA of the CDR3: TGTGCCAGCAGCACCAACCATGGCTACACCTTC.

The CDR3: CASSKGQPHYGYTF. CDR3 coding DNA: TGTGCCAGTAGTAAAGGACAGCCCCACTATGGCTACACCTTC. The chain joins TRBV19 to TRBJ1-2, with D possibly TRBD1 on 6 matching bases. The CDR3 covers 14 residues. Germline loops: CDR1 LNHDA, CDR2 SQIVND (reference sequence). Trimming stripped 4 bases from V and 3 bases from J, with 12 bases between.

J is TRBJ1-5 and V is TRBV6-2 or TRBV6-3; 7 bases are a match to TRBD1. Trimming took 7 bases from V and 2 from J; bases not matched to a gene: 8. The CDR3 sequence is 15 residues long. Germline CDR1 MNHEY, CDR2 SVGEGT. The CDR3 DNA reads as TGTGCCAGCATTAACCCCACAGGGGGCAATCAGCCCCAGCATTTT. This codes for CASINPTGGNQPQHF.